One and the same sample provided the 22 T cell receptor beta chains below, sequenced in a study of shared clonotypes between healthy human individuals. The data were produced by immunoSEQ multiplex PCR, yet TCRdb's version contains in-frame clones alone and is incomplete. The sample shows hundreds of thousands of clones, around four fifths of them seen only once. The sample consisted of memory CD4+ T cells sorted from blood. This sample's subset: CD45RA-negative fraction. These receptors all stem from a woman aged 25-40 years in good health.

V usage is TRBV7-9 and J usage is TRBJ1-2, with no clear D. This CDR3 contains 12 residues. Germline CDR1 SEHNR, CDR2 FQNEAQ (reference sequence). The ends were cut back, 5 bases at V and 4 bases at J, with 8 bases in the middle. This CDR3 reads CASSVTSYGYTF. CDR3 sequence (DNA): TGTGCCAGCAGCGTTACAAGCTATGGCTACACCTTC.

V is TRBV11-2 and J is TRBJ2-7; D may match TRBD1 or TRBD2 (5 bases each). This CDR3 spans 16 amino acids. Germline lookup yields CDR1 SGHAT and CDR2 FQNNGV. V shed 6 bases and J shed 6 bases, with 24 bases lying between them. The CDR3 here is CASSARLGAARLEQYF. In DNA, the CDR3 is TGTGCCAGCAGTGCTCGACTCGGGGCAGCGAGACTCGAGCAGTACTTC.

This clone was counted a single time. The CDR3 region has the DNA TGCGCCAGCAGATCTGAGCGGAGCTCCTACAATGAGCAGTTCTTC. It specifies CASRSERSSYNEQFF. The gene calls are TRBV5-1 and TRBJ2-1; a possible D gene is TRBD2 (5 bases). This CDR3 has 15 amino acids. The germline V gene has CDR1 SGHRS and CDR2 YFSETQ. The V end was cut by 5 bases, the J end by 0 bases, with 12 bases between.

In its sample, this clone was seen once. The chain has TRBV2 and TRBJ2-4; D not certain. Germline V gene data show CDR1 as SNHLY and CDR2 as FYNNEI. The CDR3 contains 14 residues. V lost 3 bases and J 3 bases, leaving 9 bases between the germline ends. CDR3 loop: CASSENEIKNIQYF. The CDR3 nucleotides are TGTGCCAGCAGTGAGAACGAAATCAAAAACATTCAGTACTTC.

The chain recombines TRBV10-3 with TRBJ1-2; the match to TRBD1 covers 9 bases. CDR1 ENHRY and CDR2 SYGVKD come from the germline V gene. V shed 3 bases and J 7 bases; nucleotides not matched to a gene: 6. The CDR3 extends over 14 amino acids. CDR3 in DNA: TGTGCCATCAGTGATCCCGACAGGGGGGTTGGCTACACCTTC. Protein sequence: CAISDPDRGVGYTF.

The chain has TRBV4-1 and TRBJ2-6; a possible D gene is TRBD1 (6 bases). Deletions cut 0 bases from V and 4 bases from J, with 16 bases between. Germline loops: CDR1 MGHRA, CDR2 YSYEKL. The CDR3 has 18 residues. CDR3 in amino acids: CASSQDHRVILGANVLTF. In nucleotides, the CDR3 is TGCGCCAGCAGCCAAGATCACAGGGTAATATTGGGGGCCAACGTCCTGACTTTC.

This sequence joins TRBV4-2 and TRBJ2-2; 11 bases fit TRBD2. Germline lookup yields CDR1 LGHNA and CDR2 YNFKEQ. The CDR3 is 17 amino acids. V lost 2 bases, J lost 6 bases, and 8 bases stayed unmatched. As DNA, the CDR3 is TGTGCCAGCAGCCAAAAGGCCACTAGCGGGAGCCCCGGGGAGCTGTTTTTT. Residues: CASSQKATSGSPGELFF.

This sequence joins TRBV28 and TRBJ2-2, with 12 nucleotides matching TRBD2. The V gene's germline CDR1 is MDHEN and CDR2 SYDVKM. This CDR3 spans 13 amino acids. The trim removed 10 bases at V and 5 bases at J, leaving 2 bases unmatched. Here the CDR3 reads CATGTSGTGELFF. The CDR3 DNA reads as TGTGCCACCGGGACTAGCGGGACCGGGGAGCTGTTTTTT. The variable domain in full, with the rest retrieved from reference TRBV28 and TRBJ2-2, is DVKVTQSSRYLVKRTGEKVFLECVQDMDHENMFWYRQDPGLGLRLIYFSYDVKMKEKGDIPEGYSVSREKKERFSLILESASTNQTSMYLCATGTSGTGELFFGEGSRLTVL.

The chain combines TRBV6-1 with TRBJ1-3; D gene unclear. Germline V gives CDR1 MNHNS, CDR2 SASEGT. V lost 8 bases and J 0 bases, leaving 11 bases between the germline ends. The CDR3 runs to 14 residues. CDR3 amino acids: CASRTLTSGNTIYF. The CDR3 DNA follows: TGTGCCAGCCGGACCCTAACCTCTGGAAACACCATATATTTT.

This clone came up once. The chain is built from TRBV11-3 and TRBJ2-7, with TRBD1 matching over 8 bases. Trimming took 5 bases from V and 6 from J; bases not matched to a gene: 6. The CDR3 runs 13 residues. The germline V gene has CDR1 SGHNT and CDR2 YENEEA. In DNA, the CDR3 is TGTGCCAGCAGCCGGACAGGGTGGGGCGAGCAGTACTTC. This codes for CASSRTGWGEQYF.

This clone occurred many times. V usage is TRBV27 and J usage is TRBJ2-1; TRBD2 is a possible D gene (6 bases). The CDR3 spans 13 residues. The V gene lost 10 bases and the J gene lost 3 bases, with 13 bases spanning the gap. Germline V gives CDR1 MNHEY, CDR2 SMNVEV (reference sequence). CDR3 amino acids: CATGSGSYNEQFF. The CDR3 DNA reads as TGTGCCACGGGGTCCGGGAGCTACAATGAGCAGTTCTTC.

Written as DNA, the CDR3 is TGTGCCAGCAGCCCCAGGCCCTCGACAGGGAGAACCGGGGAGCTGTTTTTT. Its translation: CASSPRPSTGRTGELFF. V gene TRBV2 combines with J gene TRBJ2-2; 7 bases are shared with TRBD1. Unmatched junction bases numbered 15, after V lost 6 bases and J lost 5 bases. CDR1 is SNHLY and CDR2 is FYNNEI in the germline V gene. The CDR3 totals 17 residues.

CDR3 sequence: CASSQVSGDTEAFF. Here the CDR3 DNA reads TGTGCCAGCAGCCAAGTTTCGGGGGACACTGAAGCTTTCTTT. The chain couples TRBV14 to TRBJ1-1; a possible D gene is TRBD1 (5 bases). This CDR3 comprises 14 residues. Germline CDR1 is SGHDN and CDR2 is FVKESK. Between the trimmed V and J ends, which lost 1 base and 3 bases, there was a span of 9 bases.

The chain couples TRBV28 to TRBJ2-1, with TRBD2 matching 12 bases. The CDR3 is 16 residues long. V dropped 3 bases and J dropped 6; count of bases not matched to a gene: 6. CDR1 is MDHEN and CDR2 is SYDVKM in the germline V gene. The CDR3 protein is CASSLTSGSMGNEQFF. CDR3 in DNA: TGTGCCAGCAGTTTGACTAGCGGGAGTATGGGCAATGAGCAGTTCTTC. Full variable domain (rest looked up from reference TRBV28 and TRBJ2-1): DVKVTQSSRYLVKRTGEKVFLECVQDMDHENMFWYRQDPGLGLRLIYFSYDVKMKEKGDIPEGYSVSREKKERFSLILESASTNQTSMYLCASSLTSGSMGNEQFFGPGTRLTVL.

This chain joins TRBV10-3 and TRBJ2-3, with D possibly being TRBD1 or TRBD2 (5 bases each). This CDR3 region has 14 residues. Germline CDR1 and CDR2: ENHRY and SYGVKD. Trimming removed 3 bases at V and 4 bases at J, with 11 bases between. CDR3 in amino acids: CAISDPGASDTQYF. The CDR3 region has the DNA TGTGCCATCAGTGACCCCGGGGCATCAGATACGCAGTATTTT.

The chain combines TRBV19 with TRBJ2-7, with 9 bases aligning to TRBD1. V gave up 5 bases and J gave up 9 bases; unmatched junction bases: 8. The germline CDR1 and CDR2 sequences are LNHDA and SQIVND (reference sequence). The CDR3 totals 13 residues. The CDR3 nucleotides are TGTGCCAGTAGTGGAATACCGGGACAGGGGCAGTACTTC. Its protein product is CASSGIPGQGQYF.

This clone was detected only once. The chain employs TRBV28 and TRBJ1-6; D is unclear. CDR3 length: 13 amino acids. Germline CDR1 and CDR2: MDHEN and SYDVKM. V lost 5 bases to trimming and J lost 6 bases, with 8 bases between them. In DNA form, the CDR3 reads TGTGCCAGCAGTCCCCGACCTAATTCACCCCTCCACTTT. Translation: CASSPRPNSPLHF.

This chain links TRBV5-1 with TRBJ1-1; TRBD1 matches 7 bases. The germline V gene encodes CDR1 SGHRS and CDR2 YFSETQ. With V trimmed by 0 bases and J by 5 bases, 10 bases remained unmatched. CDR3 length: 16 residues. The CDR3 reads CASSLVGQLSWTEAFF. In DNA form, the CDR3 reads TGCGCCAGCAGCTTGGTGGGACAGCTTTCGTGGACTGAAGCTTTCTTT.

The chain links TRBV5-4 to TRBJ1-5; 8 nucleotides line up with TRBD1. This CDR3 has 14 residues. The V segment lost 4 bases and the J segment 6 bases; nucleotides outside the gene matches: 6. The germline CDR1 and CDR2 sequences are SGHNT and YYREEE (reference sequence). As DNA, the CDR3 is TGTGCCAGCAGCATCGACAGGGGCCCTCAGCCCCAGCATTTT. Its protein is CASSIDRGPQPQHF.

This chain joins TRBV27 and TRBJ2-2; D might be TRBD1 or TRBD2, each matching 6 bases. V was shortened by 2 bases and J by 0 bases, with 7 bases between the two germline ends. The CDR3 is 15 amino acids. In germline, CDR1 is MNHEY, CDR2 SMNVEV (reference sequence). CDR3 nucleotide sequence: TGTGCCAGCAGTTTAAGGGGGGCGAACACCGGGGAGCTGTTTTTT. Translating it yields CASSLRGANTGELFF.

The CDR3 DNA sequence: TGTGCCAGCTCACCGGGGGTTTCGAGGACTGAAGCTTTCTTT. This sequence encodes CASSPGVSRTEAFF. This chain uses TRBV18 with TRBJ1-1; D perhaps matches TRBD1 (5 bases). The germline CDR1 and CDR2 sequences are KGHSH and LQKENI. The CDR3 contains 14 residues. V was clipped by 3 bases and J by 5 bases, with 13 bases between them.

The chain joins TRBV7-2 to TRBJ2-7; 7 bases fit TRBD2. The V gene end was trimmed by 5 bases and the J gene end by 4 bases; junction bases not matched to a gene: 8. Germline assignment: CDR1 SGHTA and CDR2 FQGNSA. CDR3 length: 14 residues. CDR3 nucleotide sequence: TGTGCCAGCAGCAAAGCGGGACTCTTTTACGAGCAGTACTTC. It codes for CASSKAGLFYEQYF.